This TCR beta chain was profiled in a study of control samples from healthy donors and cancer patients. Method: immunoSEQ multiplex PCR; TCRdb's copy keeps in-frame clones and lacks some. The data hold just over 150,000 clones, with 93% observed a single time. This clone was recorded once. The CDR3 has 14 amino acids. V gave up 5 bases and J gave up 1 base, with 11 bases separating them. Looked up from germline, CDR1 is LNHDA and CDR2 is SQIVND (reference sequence). This sequence originates from a man aged 50 to 60 in good health. The sample comprised blood. This rearrangement joins TRBV19 to TRBJ1-2; D is perhaps TRBD1 (6 bases). CDR3 DNA: TGTGCCAGTAGTTTTCAGGGGTTTAACTATGGCTACACCTTC. Its protein product is CASSFQGFNYGYTF.